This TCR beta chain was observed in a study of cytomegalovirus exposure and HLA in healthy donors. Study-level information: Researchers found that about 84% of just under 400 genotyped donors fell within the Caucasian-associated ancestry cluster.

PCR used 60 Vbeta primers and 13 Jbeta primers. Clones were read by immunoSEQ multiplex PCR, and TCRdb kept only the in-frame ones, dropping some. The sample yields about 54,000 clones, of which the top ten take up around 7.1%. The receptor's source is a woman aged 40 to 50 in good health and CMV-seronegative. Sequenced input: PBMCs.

In DNA form, the CDR3 reads TGTGCCAGCAGTTACCGGACAGGGCGGCCCACTGAAGCTTTCTTT. Its translation is CASSYRTGRPTEAFF. The V gene is TRBV6-5, the J gene TRBJ1-1, with 8 bases lining up with TRBD1. V trimming: 2 bases; J trimming: 4 bases; junction bases outside the gene matches: 6. The length of the CDR3 is 15 residues. Germline lookup yields CDR1 MNHEY and CDR2 SVGAGI.